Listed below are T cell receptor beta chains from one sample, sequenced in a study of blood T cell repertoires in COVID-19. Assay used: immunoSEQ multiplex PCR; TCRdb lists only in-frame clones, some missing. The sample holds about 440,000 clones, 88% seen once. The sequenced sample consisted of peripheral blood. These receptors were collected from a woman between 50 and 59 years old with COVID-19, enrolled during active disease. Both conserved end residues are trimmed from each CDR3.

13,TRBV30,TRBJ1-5,AWSTSKGGSQPQH
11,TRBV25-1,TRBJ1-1,ASSDYGTGVAF
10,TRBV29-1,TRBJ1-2,SATGGNYGYT
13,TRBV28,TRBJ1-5,ASSPGRGRNQPQH
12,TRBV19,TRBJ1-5,ASSTQGRYQPQH
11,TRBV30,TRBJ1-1,AWDRGLNTEAF
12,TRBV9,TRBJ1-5,ASAEGRGNQPQH
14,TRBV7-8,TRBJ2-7,ASSLGERGGPYEQY
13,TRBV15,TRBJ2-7,ATTDKQGAGDEQY
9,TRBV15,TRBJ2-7,ATRAIYEQY
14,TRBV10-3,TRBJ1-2,AISESRQGSTYGYT
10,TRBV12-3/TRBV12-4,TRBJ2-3,ASSFHTDTQY
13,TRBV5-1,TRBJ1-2,ASSLDGTAFGGYT
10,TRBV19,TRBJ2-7,ASRGDDYEQY
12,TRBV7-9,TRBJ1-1,ASSFTGPNTEAF
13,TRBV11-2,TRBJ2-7,ASSLVGTGAYEQY
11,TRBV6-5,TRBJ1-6,ASSNRGNSPLH
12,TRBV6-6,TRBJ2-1,ASSPQTGRDEQF
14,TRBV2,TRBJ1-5,ASSATGTGGNQPQH
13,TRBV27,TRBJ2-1,ASSQPGTGNNEQF
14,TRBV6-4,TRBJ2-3,ASSGLAGLPTDTQY
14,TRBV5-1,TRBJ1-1,ASSLGWGQGSTEAF
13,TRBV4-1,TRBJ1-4,ASSQDLGQQEKLF
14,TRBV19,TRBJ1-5,ASRPGTGGVGQPQH
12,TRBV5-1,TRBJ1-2,ASSLGQGAYGYT
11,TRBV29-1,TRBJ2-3,SVSGQDTDTQY
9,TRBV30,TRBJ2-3,AWSPGDTQY
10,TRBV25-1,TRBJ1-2,ASSESTGRYT
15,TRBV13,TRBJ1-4,ASSPGTGLTFGEKLF
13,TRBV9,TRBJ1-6,ASNDRGRVDSPLH
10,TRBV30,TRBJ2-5,AVLGGQETQY
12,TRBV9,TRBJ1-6,ASSATGGWSPLH
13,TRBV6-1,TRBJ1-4,ASSDPRGRNEKLF
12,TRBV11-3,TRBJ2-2,ASSLGRASGELF
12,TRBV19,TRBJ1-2,ASSTEQGYYGYT
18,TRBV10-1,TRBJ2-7,ASTLTGGQGASLRGYEQY
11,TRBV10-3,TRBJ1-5,AISDSGDQPQH